The clone carrying this T cell receptor (beta chain) was detected a few times. This sample is drawn from a study of CD8 T cells in ankylosing spondylitis. Trimming took off 1 base at V and 4 bases at J, with 10 bases between the two ends. The CDR3 is 14 residues long. Germline loops: CDR1 SEHNR, CDR2 FQNEAQ (reference sequence). A single record per CDR3 protein comes from TCRdb applying MiXCR to the 5' RACE reads. In the table there are about 340,000 distinct CDR3 sequences, approximately 14% of which are singletons. The chain recombines TRBV7-9 with TRBJ1-1; D uncertain. The sequence was collected from a male donor with ankylosing spondylitis or in good health (not recorded which). Sequencing was done on a sample of blood, either unsorted or a sorted T cell fraction (not recorded which). The CDR3 DNA is TGTGCCAGCAGCTTAGGCCGGGGTATCACTGAAGCTTTCTTT. It is translated as CASSLGRGITEAFF.